Below are 23 T cell receptor beta chains sequenced from a single sample in a study of T-cell memory formation after mild COVID-19. Each CDR3 protein gets one entry after TCRdb re-called the 5' RACE reads with MiXCR. The sample has hundreds of thousands of distinct CDR3 sequences, 24% seen once. The sequenced sample consisted of PBMCs or a T cell subset sorted from them (not recorded which). The receptors were gathered from an adult woman who had mild COVID-19 (a few samples of this study predate the infection). Cell type and time point are not known.

The rearrangement links TRBV4-1 to TRBJ1-1; weak D call: TRBD1 (6 bases). The CDR3 is made up of 15 amino acids. Per germline, CDR1 MGHRA and CDR2 YSYEKL. Between the trimmed V and J ends, which lost 1 base and 6 bases, there was a span of 15 bases. The CDR3 region is CASSQVGPRGAEAFF. CDR3 nucleotide sequence: TGCGCCAGCAGCCAAGTGGGCCCGAGGGGGGCTGAAGCTTTCTTT.

The DNA for the CDR3 is TGTGCCAGCAGCTACACCCAGCCTAGCGGGGGGGCAGATACGCAGTATTTT. Protein: CASSYTQPSGGADTQYF. This chain joins TRBV7-9 and TRBJ2-3; TRBD2 matches at 12 bases. CDR1 and CDR2 from the germline V gene are SEHNR and FQNEAQ (reference sequence). Unmatched junction bases numbered 9, after V lost 4 bases and J lost 4 bases. This CDR3 has 17 residues. Full variable domain (remainder filled in from reference TRBV7-9 and TRBJ2-3): DTGVSQNPRHKITKRGQNVTFRCDPISEHNRLYWYRQTLGQGPEFLTYFQNEAQLEKSRLLSDRFSAERPKGSFSTLEIQRTEQGDSAMYLCASSYTQPSGGADTQYFGPGTRLTVL.

This clonotype was recorded a few times. J is TRBJ1-2 and V is TRBV29-1; 10 bases are a match to TRBD1. Germline CDR1 reads SQVTM; CDR2 reads ANQGSEA. The CDR3 spans 12 residues. J lost 6 bases, V lost 5 bases, and 3 bases had no gene match. The chain's CDR3 is CSVIGQGDGYTF. The CDR3 nucleotides are TGCAGCGTTATCGGACAGGGGGATGGCTACACCTTC.

There are many counts of this clonotype. The chain recombines TRBV6-5 with TRBJ2-3; D is unclear. Germline CDR1 and CDR2: MNHEY and SVGAGI. The length of the CDR3 is 13 residues. Trimming stripped 6 bases from V and 3 bases from J, with 10 bases between. The CDR3 nucleotides are TGTGCCAGCAGCCGCAAAGGAACAGATACGCAGTATTTT. Translation gives CASSRKGTDTQYF.

V gene TRBV12-3 or TRBV12-4 combines with J gene TRBJ2-1; 7 nucleotides agree with TRBD1. CDR3 length: 15 amino acids. The V and J ends lost 2 bases and 5 bases, in that order; junction bases with no gene match: 6. The CDR3 spells CASSLHDRVDNEQFF. The DNA of the CDR3 is TGTGCCAGCAGTTTACATGACAGGGTGGACAATGAGCAGTTCTTC.

This clonotype was detected only a few times. This sequence joins TRBV9 and TRBJ1-1, with 11 bases aligning to TRBD1. Germline assignment: CDR1 SGDLS and CDR2 YYNGEE. J lost 4 bases, V lost 4 bases, and 12 bases had no gene match. This CDR3 contains 17 residues. The CDR3 DNA reads TGTGCCAGCAGCCCAACCTCGGACAGGGGGCTTGCCACTGAAGCTTTCTTT. Translation: CASSPTSDRGLATEAFF.

CDR3 sequence: CASTARGWGEAFF. In nucleotides, the CDR3 is TGTGCCAGTACCGCTCGGGGGTGGGGTGAAGCTTTCTTT. The chain joins TRBV19 to TRBJ1-1; D perhaps matches TRBD1 (5 bases). CDR1 is LNHDA and CDR2 is SQIVND in the germline V gene (reference sequence). V gave up 7 bases and J gave up 7 bases, with 16 bases separating them. This CDR3 contains 13 residues.

This chain joins TRBV20-1 and TRBJ2-1; a possible D gene is TRBD2 (6 bases). The germline CDR1 and CDR2 sequences are DFQATT and SNEGSKA (reference sequence). V gave up 0 bases and J gave up 1 base, with 19 bases separating them. This CDR3 spans 18 amino acids. This CDR3 is CSARDPGGAVWSYNEQFF. The CDR3 DNA sequence: TGCAGTGCTAGAGATCCCGGGGGAGCGGTGTGGTCCTACAATGAGCAGTTCTTC.

This clonotype was seen more than once but under ten times. The chain carries TRBV27 and TRBJ1-4; a possible D gene is TRBD1 (5 bases). This CDR3 comprises 15 residues. The V gene's germline CDR1 is MNHEY and CDR2 SMNVEV (reference sequence). Trimming pared 4 bases from V and 8 bases from J, leaving 17 bases between. CDR3 in amino acids: CASSSAGLSWEKLFF. CDR3 DNA sequence: TGTGCCAGCAGTTCCGCAGGGCTAAGCTGGGAAAAACTGTTTTTT.

In this sample, this clonotype turned up many times. The CDR3 here is CASRLLGGAKGETQYF. For the CDR3, the DNA is TGTGCCAGCAGACTTCTTGGGGGCGCCAAGGGAGAGACCCAGTACTTC. The chain employs TRBV12-3 or TRBV12-4 and TRBJ2-5; tentatively, D is TRBD1 (6 bases). The V end was cut by 6 bases, the J end by 4 bases, with 21 bases between. This CDR3 has 16 residues.

This clonotype came up a few times. V usage is TRBV12-3 or TRBV12-4 and J usage is TRBJ1-5; D not resolved. CDR3 length: 12 amino acids. The V gene lost 3 bases and the J gene lost 7 bases, with 7 bases spanning the gap. The CDR3 protein is CASSFIIQPQHF. DNA for the CDR3: TGTGCCAGCAGTTTTATAATCCAGCCCCAGCATTTT.

This clonotype was counted between two and nine times. The chain recombines TRBV5-1 with TRBJ1-2, with 8 nucleotides matching TRBD1. This CDR3 has 14 amino acids. J lost 6 bases, V lost 1 base, and 5 bases had no gene match. Looked up from germline, CDR1 is SGHRS and CDR2 is YFSETQ. The CDR3 DNA follows: TGCGCCAGCAGCTTGAGACAGGGGAAAGATGGCTACACCTTC. Its protein product is CASSLRQGKDGYTF. Using reference TRBV5-1 and TRBJ1-2 for the parts outside the CDR3, the full variable domain is KAGVTQTPRYLIKTRGQQVTLSCSPISGHRSVSWYQQTPGQGLQFLFEYFSETQRNKGNFPGRFSGRQFSNSRSEMNVSTLELGDSALYLCASSLRQGKDGYTFGSGTRLTVV.

The chain uses TRBV20-1 and TRBJ2-2, with unresolved D. CDR1 is DFQATT, CDR2 SNEGSKA, per germline (reference sequence). V gave up 0 bases and J gave up 1 base, with 6 bases separating them. This CDR3 has 14 amino acids. The CDR3 loop reads CSARDSQNTGELFF. Written as DNA, the CDR3 is TGCAGTGCTAGAGATAGCCAGAACACCGGGGAGCTGTTTTTT.

This clonotype turned up a few times. The chain employs TRBV4-1 and TRBJ2-7; D is uncertain. Germline V gene sequence: CDR1 MGHRA, CDR2 YSYEKL. The CDR3 runs to 13 residues. V was cut by 1 base and J by 6 bases, with 10 bases left in between. The CDR3 nucleotides read TGCGCCAGCAGCCAAGCACTCACCCGCGAGCAGTACTTC. Its protein product is CASSQALTREQYF.

This clonotype came up a few times. V gene TRBV12-3 or TRBV12-4 combines with J gene TRBJ2-1, with TRBD2 matching over 9 bases. J gave up 14 bases and V 8 bases, and 19 bases lay outside the gene matches. The CDR3 extends over 15 amino acids. The CDR3 is CASLFSGGGASGEFF. The CDR3 region has the DNA TGTGCCAGCCTCTTCTCTGGCGGGGGGGCGAGTGGGGAGTTCTTC.

V gene TRBV7-6 combines with J gene TRBJ2-7, with 9 bases matching TRBD2. V dropped 0 bases and J dropped 4; count of bases not matched to a gene: 10. Germline CDR1 SGHVS, CDR2 FNYEAQ. The CDR3 spans 17 residues. CDR3 in DNA: TGTGCCAGCAGCTTAGCGCCGGTTAGCGGGGGTATTTACGAGCAGTACTTC. Translated: CASSLAPVSGGIYEQYF.

This clonotype turned up a few times. The chain couples TRBV5-1 to TRBJ2-5; D is uncertain. The germline CDR1 and CDR2 sequences are SGHRS and YFSETQ. This CDR3 has 13 amino acids. V was pared by 3 bases and J by 3 bases, with 9 bases between. The CDR3 DNA sequence: TGCGCCAGCAGCTATCAAGCCGAAGAGACCCAGTACTTC. It translates to CASSYQAEETQYF.

This sequence joins TRBV7-3 and TRBJ2-7, with D perhaps matching TRBD1 (6 bases). This CDR3 region has 13 residues. The germline V and J ends were trimmed by 5 bases and 4 bases, with 12 bases remaining between them. Germline CDR1 and CDR2: SGHTA and FQGTGA. The CDR3, as DNA: TGTGCCAGCAGCCCAGGGGCAGAATACGAGCAGTACTTC. Its protein is CASSPGAEYEQYF.

This clonotype appeared a few times. This rearrangement joins TRBV28 to TRBJ2-1, with TRBD2 identical over 9 bases. The CDR3 contains 21 residues. With V trimmed by 0 bases and J by 0 bases, 15 bases remained unmatched. Germline V CDR1 and CDR2: MDHEN, SYDVKM. The CDR3 nucleotides read TGTGCCAGCAGTTTATGGAAGGAGAGCGGGGGGAGAGAAAGCTCCTACAATGAGCAGTTCTTC. Translating gives CASSLWKESGGRESSYNEQFF.

V usage is TRBV11-1 and J usage is TRBJ2-5, with a weak D call TRBD2 (6 bases). The CDR3 runs 14 residues. Germline CDR1 SGHAT, CDR2 FQDESV (reference sequence). The germline V and J ends were trimmed by 5 bases and 5 bases, with 15 bases remaining between them. The CDR3 DNA is TGTGCCAGCAGCCGGGGGTCCCGGCGGGAGACCCAGTACTTC. As protein: CASSRGSRRETQYF.

The chain joins TRBV15 to TRBJ1-2; tentative D call: TRBD1 (5 bases). This CDR3 comprises 13 residues. CDR1 is LNHNV, CDR2 YYDKDF, per germline (reference sequence). V was trimmed by 5 bases and J by 3 bases, leaving 10 bases between them. CDR3 sequence reads: CATSPGTYYGYTF. CDR3 DNA sequence: TGTGCCACCAGCCCCGGGACCTACTATGGCTACACCTTC.

This chain connects TRBV7-6 to TRBJ2-7; 8 bases fit TRBD1. From germline, CDR1 is SGHVS and CDR2 FNYEAQ. V shed 5 bases, J shed 0 bases, and the junction held 9 bases outside the gene matches. There are 16 residues in the CDR3. The CDR3 reads CASSPADRGGSYEQYF. The CDR3 DNA reads TGTGCCAGCAGCCCAGCCGACAGGGGTGGCTCCTACGAGCAGTACTTC.

The V and J genes are TRBV29-1 and TRBJ1-2; tentative D call: TRBD1 (6 bases). The CDR3 is 15 amino acids. V lost 7 bases and J lost 6, with 24 bases in between. CDR1 and CDR2 from the germline V gene are SQVTM and ANQGSEA. The CDR3 sequence is CSGSRAGERGDGYTF. CDR3 nucleotide sequence: TGCAGCGGGTCGCGGGCAGGGGAACGCGGGGATGGCTACACCTTC. Complete variable domain (other parts from reference TRBV29-1 and TRBJ1-2): SAVISQKPSRDICQRGTSLTIQCQVDSQVTMMFWYRQQPGQSLTLIATANQGSEATYESGFVIDKFPISRPNLTFSTLTVSNMSPEDSSIYLCSGSRAGERGDGYTFGSGTRLTVV.